The 20 T cell receptor beta chains below all came from one sample that was sequenced in a study of T-cell reconstitution after alpha-beta-depleted transplantation in children. A TCRbeta library incorporating unique molecular identifiers was prepared. TCRdb reprocessed the PCR reads via MiXCR and lists one record per CDR3 protein. This sample has about 270,000 distinct CDR3 sequences, with over 8% found just once. The sample consisted of PBMCs from the stem cell graft donor, taken from the stem cell graft. These receptors were collected from a human donor who donated a stem cell graft to a child with SCID.

This chain uses TRBV11-2 with TRBJ2-7; either TRBD1 or TRBD2 may fit D (6 bases each). The CDR3 is 14 residues long. Germline V gives CDR1 SGHAT, CDR2 FQNNGV. V was pared by 1 base and J by 5 bases, with 12 bases between. CDR3: CASSLGGGQNEQYF. CDR3 nucleotides: TGTGCCAGCAGCTTAGGAGGGGGGCAGAACGAGCAGTACTTC.

The table lists this clonotype with a few counts. The chain links TRBV6-5 to TRBJ1-4; possibly TRBD1 for D (6 bases). The CDR3 contains 18 residues. Trimming stripped 2 bases from V and 0 bases from J, with 16 bases between. Germline assignment: CDR1 MNHEY and CDR2 SVGAGI. Here the CDR3 reads CASSYGKERGPTNEKLFF. CDR3 DNA sequence: TGTGCCAGCAGTTACGGGAAAGAACGGGGGCCAACTAATGAAAAACTGTTTTTT.

This clonotype has ten or more counts. The CDR3 bases are TGTGCCAGCAGTTCCGGGACTAGGGGCTCCACAGATACGCAGTATTTT. Amino acid sequence: CASSSGTRGSTDTQYF. The chain combines TRBV7-8 with TRBJ2-3, with 8 bases identical to TRBD2. The CDR3 runs 16 residues. Trimming cost V 6 bases and J 2 bases; bases outside gene matches: 10. Germline lookup yields CDR1 SGHVS and CDR2 FQNEAQ.

The rearrangement uses TRBV20-1 and TRBJ2-5; a weak D match, TRBD2 (5 bases). Germline assignment: CDR1 DFQATT and CDR2 SNEGSKA (reference sequence). The length of the CDR3 is 14 residues. V was trimmed by 3 bases and J by 0 bases, leaving 11 bases between them. The CDR3 sequence is CSARGGEYQETQYF. The CDR3 DNA reads as TGCAGTGCTAGGGGTGGGGAGTACCAAGAGACCCAGTACTTC.

In its sample, this clonotype was seen many times. The chain recombines TRBV7-9 with TRBJ1-1; a possible D gene is TRBD1 (6 bases). The CDR3 runs to 15 residues. The V end lost 3 bases, the J end lost 2 bases, and 13 bases lay between the germline ends. CDR1 SEHNR and CDR2 FQNEAQ come from the germline V gene (reference sequence). The CDR3: CASSFPDRLNTEAFF. In nucleotides, the CDR3 is TGTGCCAGCAGCTTCCCCGACAGGTTAAACACTGAAGCTTTCTTT. Complete variable domain (other parts from reference TRBV7-9 and TRBJ1-1): DTGVSQNPRHKITKRGQNVTFRCDPISEHNRLYWYRQTLGQGPEFLTYFQNEAQLEKSRLLSDRFSAERPKGSFSTLEIQRTEQGDSAMYLCASSFPDRLNTEAFFGQGTRLTVV.

This clonotype came up many times. The V gene is TRBV12-3 or TRBV12-4, the J gene TRBJ2-7, with D uncertain. The CDR3 runs to 12 residues. The germline V and J ends were trimmed by 5 bases and 2 bases, with 7 bases remaining between them. This chain's CDR3 is CASSPPPYEQYF. Written as DNA, the CDR3 is TGTGCCAGCAGTCCCCCACCCTACGAGCAGTACTTC.

The genes are TRBV29-1 and TRBJ1-1, with D unresolved. Germline-derived CDR1 and CDR2 are SQVTM and ANQGSEA. CDR3 length equals 12 residues. Trimming removed 6 bases from V and 0 bases from J, with 8 bases in between. CDR3 nucleotide sequence: TGCAGCGTACAGCCTATGAACACTGAAGCTTTCTTT. It codes for CSVQPMNTEAFF.

The CDR3 loop is CASSTGAAQETQYF. The DNA for the CDR3 is TGTGCCAGCAGTACCGGAGCGGCCCAAGAGACCCAGTACTTC. The chain couples TRBV9 to TRBJ2-5; D possibly corresponds to TRBD2 (5 bases). Germline V gives CDR1 SGDLS, CDR2 YYNGEE. Between the trimmed V and J ends, which lost 5 bases and 1 base, there was a span of 12 bases. The CDR3 runs to 14 residues.

The chain uses TRBV10-2 and TRBJ2-3; D ambiguous. Trimming left V 7 bases short and J 0 bases short, with 17 bases between. Per the germline V gene, CDR1 is WSHSY and CDR2 is SAAADI. The CDR3 is 16 amino acids. CDR3 sequence reads: CASINKPVISTDTQYF. CDR3 nucleotide sequence: TGCGCCAGCATTAATAAGCCGGTCATTAGCACAGATACGCAGTATTTT.

This clonotype was picked up many times. The rearrangement uses TRBV6-5 and TRBJ2-3; 9 nucleotides match TRBD2. This CDR3 is built from 17 residues. V shed 0 bases, J shed 3 bases, and the junction held 7 bases outside the gene matches. Germline assignment: CDR1 MNHEY and CDR2 SVGAGI. CDR3 loop: CASSYSKGGGVTDTQYF. In nucleotides, the CDR3 is TGTGCCAGCAGTTACTCGAAGGGCGGGGGGGTAACAGATACGCAGTATTTT.

Here the CDR3 DNA reads TGTGCCAGTAGCGGGGGACGGGGTGAGCAGTTCTTC. This translates into CASSGGRGEQFF. V gene TRBV19 combines with J gene TRBJ2-1; a weak D match, TRBD2 (6 bases). In germline, CDR1 is LNHDA, CDR2 SQIVND (reference sequence). Trimming removed 6 bases from V and 9 bases from J, with 12 bases in between. The CDR3 length is 12 residues.

The rearrangement uses TRBV15 and TRBJ2-3; D uncertain. Germline-derived CDR1 and CDR2 are LNHNV and YYDKDF (reference sequence). CDR3 length: 15 amino acids. With 1 base removed from V and 0 bases from J, the gap between germline ends came to 8 bases. The CDR3 is CATSRATGSTDTQYF. CDR3 in DNA: TGTGCCACCAGCAGAGCGACCGGGAGCACAGATACGCAGTATTTT. The whole variable domain, filled in from reference TRBV15 and TRBJ2-3, reads DAMVIQNPRYQVTQFGKPVTLSCSQTLNHNVMYWYQQKSSQAPKLLFHYYDKDFNNEADTPDNFQSRRPNTSFCFLDIRSPGLGDTAMYLCATSRATGSTDTQYFGPGTRLTVL.

There are a few counts of this clonotype. This chain connects TRBV7-8 to TRBJ2-5; 9 bases line up with TRBD2. The CDR3 spans 17 residues. The germline CDR1 and CDR2 sequences are SGHVS and FQNEAQ. After removal of 1 base from V and 1 base from J, the junction contained 7 bases not matched to a gene. The CDR3 bases are TGTGCCAGCAGCTTAGGAATAGCGGGGGTTCTCCAAGAGACCCAGTACTTC. It specifies CASSLGIAGVLQETQYF. Full variable domain (missing parts from reference TRBV7-8 and TRBJ2-5): GAGVSQSPRYKVAKRGQDVALRCDPISGHVSLFWYQQALGQGPEFLTYFQNEAQLDKSGLPSDRFFAERPEGSVSTLKIQRTQQEDSAVYLCASSLGIAGVLQETQYFGPGTRLLVL.

The chain combines TRBV5-1 with TRBJ2-7, with 7 bases matching TRBD1. J was trimmed by 0 bases and V by 1 base; bases with no gene match: 4. The germline gives CDR1 SGHRS, CDR2 YFSETQ. This CDR3 is 15 amino acids long. CDR3 in amino acids: CASSLTGTDSYEQYF. CDR3 in DNA: TGCGCCAGCAGCTTGACCGGGACAGACTCCTACGAGCAGTACTTC.

This clonotype was seen a handful of times. The chain links TRBV3-1 to TRBJ2-1; no firm D call. This CDR3 has 16 residues. CDR1 is LGHDT, CDR2 YNNKEL, per germline (reference sequence). V was trimmed by 2 bases and J by 11 bases, leaving 22 bases between them. This CDR3 reads CASSQLRLESFRKQFF. Written as DNA, the CDR3 is TGTGCCAGCAGCCAATTAAGGTTAGAGTCCTTCAGAAAGCAGTTCTTC.

This chain connects TRBV6-1 to TRBJ2-7; 10 nucleotides align to TRBD1. Germline CDR1 is MNHNS and CDR2 is SASEGT. With V trimmed by 4 bases and J by 5 bases, 8 bases remained unmatched. The length of the CDR3 is 15 residues. CDR3 protein: CASSGLTGTGDEQYF. The CDR3 bases are TGTGCCAGCAGTGGATTGACCGGGACAGGGGACGAGCAGTACTTC.

This rearrangement joins TRBV5-8 to TRBJ2-2, with 8 bases that match TRBD1. This CDR3 has 15 residues. CDR1 and CDR2 (germline): SGHTS, YDEGEE. With V trimmed by 4 bases and J by 5 bases, 7 bases remained unmatched. CDR3 in amino acids: CASSPQGVQTGELFF. The CDR3 DNA reads TGTGCCAGCAGCCCACAGGGGGTGCAAACCGGGGAGCTGTTTTTT.

The chain uses TRBV7-9 and TRBJ2-5; the D gene is possibly TRBD2 (6 bases). V lost 0 bases and J 3 bases, leaving 17 bases between the germline ends. CDR1 is SEHNR, CDR2 FQNEAQ, per germline (reference sequence). The CDR3 sequence is 17 residues long. CDR3: CASSLALAIGGEETQYF. The CDR3 DNA is TGTGCCAGCAGCTTAGCCCTAGCCATCGGGGGAGAAGAGACCCAGTACTTC.

In its sample, this clonotype was seen many times. The chain employs TRBV5-5 and TRBJ2-1, with D perhaps TRBD2 (6 bases). Germline CDR1 is SGHKS and CDR2 is YYEKEE (reference sequence). CDR3 length equals 15 residues. Trimming stripped 1 base from V and 6 bases from J, with 14 bases between. CDR3 residues: CASSLRQGGGNEQFF. The DNA for the CDR3 is TGTGCCAGCAGCTTGAGGCAGGGAGGTGGCAATGAGCAGTTCTTC.

This clonotype was counted a few times. V usage is TRBV12-3 or TRBV12-4 and J usage is TRBJ2-1; 8 bases align to TRBD2. Germline trimming cut 5 bases from V and 7 bases from J; bases unmatched to any gene: 7. CDR3 length: 14 amino acids. The CDR3 DNA reads TGTGCCAGCAGTGCGGGGGGCCCGAAGAATGAGCAGTTCTTC. It is translated as CASSAGGPKNEQFF.